The T cell receptor beta chain described here comes from a study of blood T cell repertoires in COVID-19. Assay used: immunoSEQ multiplex PCR; TCRdb lists only in-frame clones, some missing. The table shows 50,000 to 75,000 clones, with roughly 87% occurring only once. The CDR3 is 14 residues long. Germline lookup yields CDR1 SGHNT and CDR2 YENEEA. V lost 0 bases and J 2 bases, leaving 6 bases between the germline ends. Source material: peripheral blood. This clonotype was obtained from a man aged 80 or over in a cohort sampled during active COVID-19. The genes are TRBV11-3 and TRBJ2-3; D is unclear. CDR3 region: CASSLDGFTDTQYF. CDR3 coding DNA: TGTGCCAGCAGCTTAGACGGGTTCACAGATACGCAGTATTTT.